The count of the clone carrying this T cell receptor (beta chain) is one. The sample belongs to a study of CD8+ T cells in alopecia areata. Treatment meaning: oral pan-JAK inhibitor, 5-10 mg twice daily. The sequencing template was cDNA reverse transcribed from extracted RNA. Sequencing was performed with immunoSEQ multiplex PCR; in TCRdb, only in-frame clones are kept and a portion is missing. The sample carries 200,000 to 250,000 clones, about three fifths recorded once. The length of the CDR3 is 13 residues. Germline V gene lookup returns CDR1 SQVTM and CDR2 ANQGSEA. Trimming shortened V by 4 bases and J by 6 bases, and 15 bases separated the two germline ends.

V usage is TRBV29-1 and J usage is TRBJ1-2; possibly TRBD1 for D (5 bases). This sample comprised CD4+ T cells sorted from blood, obtained at week 4, from a patient treated with tofacitinib. The origin of this receptor is a human donor with alopecia areata. The CDR3, as DNA: TGCAGCGTTGGTGACAGAACGAAGAATGGCTACACCTTC. Protein sequence: CSVGDRTKNGYTF.